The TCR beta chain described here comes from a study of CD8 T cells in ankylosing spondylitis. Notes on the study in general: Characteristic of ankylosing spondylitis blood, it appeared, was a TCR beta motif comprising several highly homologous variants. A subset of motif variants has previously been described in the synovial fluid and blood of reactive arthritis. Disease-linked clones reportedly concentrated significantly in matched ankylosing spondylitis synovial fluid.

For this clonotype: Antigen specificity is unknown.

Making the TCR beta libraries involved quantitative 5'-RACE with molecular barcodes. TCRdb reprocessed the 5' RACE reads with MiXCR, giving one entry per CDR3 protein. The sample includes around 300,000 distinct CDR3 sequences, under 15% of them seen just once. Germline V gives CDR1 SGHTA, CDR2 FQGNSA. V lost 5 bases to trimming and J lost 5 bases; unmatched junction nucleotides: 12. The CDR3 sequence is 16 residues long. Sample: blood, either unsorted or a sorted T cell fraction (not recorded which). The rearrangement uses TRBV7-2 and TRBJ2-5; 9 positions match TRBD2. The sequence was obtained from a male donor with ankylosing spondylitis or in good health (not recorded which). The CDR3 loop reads CASSPGLREGVETQYF. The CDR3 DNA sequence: TGTGCCAGCAGCCCGGGGTTGCGGGAGGGAGTTGAGACCCAGTACTTC.